Following are 13 T cell receptor beta chains from one sample sequenced in a study of OX40 agonist ivuxolimab in advanced cancers. Here immunoSEQ multiplex PCR was the method, and the copy in TCRdb shows in-frame clones only, minus some. The sample holds 60,000 to 80,000 clones; roughly 82% are singletons and the top ten take roughly 1.2%. Specimen: CD4+ or CD8+ T cells sorted from blood, collected in a trial of the OX40 agonist ivuxolimab. These receptors were collected from an adult with an advanced solid tumor such as melanoma, head and neck, liver or kidney cancer.

The genes are TRBV14 and TRBJ2-7; the D gene is possibly TRBD1 (6 bases). The CDR3 spans 15 residues. V was trimmed by 0 bases and J by 1 base, leaving 10 bases between them. The germline CDR1 and CDR2 sequences are SGHDN and FVKESK. CDR3 sequence: CASSQEQGLSYEQYF. The CDR3 bases are TGTGCCAGCAGCCAAGAACAGGGATTATCCTACGAGCAGTACTTC.

The J gene is TRBJ1-4, the V gene TRBV11-2; 7 positions match TRBD1. CDR1 is SGHAT and CDR2 is FQNNGV in the germline V gene. The CDR3 is made up of 13 amino acids. V dropped 1 base and J dropped 15; count of bases not matched to a gene: 8. The chain's CDR3 is CASSLVSEGQLFF. The CDR3 DNA follows: TGTGCCAGCAGCTTAGTTTCAGAGGGACAGTTGTTTTTT.

Notes on this clone: The same CDR3 is also encoded by other DNA sequences in this sample. The genes are TRBV11-2 and TRBJ1-2; D gene unclear. Deletions cut 3 bases from V and 2 bases from J, with 7 bases between. The CDR3 runs to 13 residues. Germline CDR1 and CDR2: SGHAT and FQNNGV. The CDR3 sequence is CASSLGSNYGYTF. The CDR3 bases are TGTGCCAGCAGCTTGGGGTCGAACTATGGCTACACCTTC.

The V gene is TRBV7-9, the J gene TRBJ2-3; no reliable D call. CDR1 and CDR2 (germline): SEHNR, FQNEAQ (reference sequence). The CDR3 length is 13 residues. V was shortened by 4 bases and J by 2 bases, with 7 bases between the two germline ends. CDR3 coding DNA: TGTGCCAGCAGCTCCGACACCACAGATACGCAGTATTTT. Translated: CASSSDTTDTQYF.

The V and J genes are TRBV7-2 and TRBJ2-7, with 14 bases matching TRBD2. The CDR3 is made up of 15 amino acids. J lost 4 bases, V lost 5 bases, and 4 bases had no gene match. Germline V gives CDR1 SGHTA, CDR2 FQGNSA. The CDR3 nucleotides are TGTGCCAGCAGCCCAAGGACTAGCGGGGGGTACGAGCAGTACTTC. It specifies CASSPRTSGGYEQYF.

V is TRBV7-2 and J is TRBJ2-2; TRBD1 might be the D (5 bases). The CDR3 contains 15 residues. Deletions cut 2 bases from V and 1 base from J, with 8 bases between. Germline V lookup: CDR1 SGHTA, CDR2 FQGNSA. For the CDR3, the DNA is TGTGCCAGCAGCTTAAAGGGGCAGAACACCGGGGAGCTGTTTTTT. Amino acids: CASSLKGQNTGELFF.

The chain couples TRBV5-5 to TRBJ2-7; D gene unclear. The V end was cut by 0 bases, the J end by 5 bases, with 15 bases between. The CDR3 has 15 residues. Per the germline V gene, CDR1 is SGHKS and CDR2 is YYEKEE (reference sequence). The DNA for the CDR3 is TGTGCCAGCAGCTTGGTCCTGGTTGGGGTGCACGAGCAGTACTTC. This gives the protein CASSLVLVGVHEQYF. Together with reference TRBV5-5 and TRBJ2-7, the CDR3 gives the full variable domain: DAGVTQSPTHLIKTRGQQVTLRCSPISGHKSVSWYQQVLGQGPQFIFQYYEKEERGRGNFPDRFSARQFPNYSSELNVNALLLGDSALYLCASSLVLVGVHEQYFGPGTRLTVT.

The V and J genes are TRBV7-2 and TRBJ2-5; the D is unclear. CDR3 length equals 11 residues. Trimming cost V 5 bases and J 4 bases, with 5 bases left between them. Looked up from germline, CDR1 is SGHTA and CDR2 is FQGNSA. CDR3 amino acids: CASSLLETQYF. The CDR3 DNA sequence: TGTGCCAGCAGCCTCTTAGAGACCCAGTACTTC. The variable domain in full, with the rest retrieved from reference TRBV7-2 and TRBJ2-5, is GAGVSQSPSNKVTEKGKDVELRCDPISGHTALYWYRQSLGQGLEFLIYFQGNSAPDKSGLPSDRFSAERTGGSVSTLTIQRTQQEDSAVYLCASSLLETQYFGPGTRLLVL.

This chain links TRBV28 with TRBJ1-3; D uncertain. This CDR3 has 13 amino acids. Per germline, CDR1 MDHEN and CDR2 SYDVKM. V dropped 3 bases and J dropped 4 bases, with 7 bases sitting between them. The CDR3 here is CASSLPQGNTIYF. CDR3 bases: TGTGCCAGCAGTTTGCCTCAGGGAAACACCATATATTTT.

V and J are TRBV25-1 and TRBJ1-2; D perhaps matches TRBD1 (5 bases). The length of the CDR3 is 15 residues. The germline V gene encodes CDR1 MGHDK and CDR2 SYGVNS. V was trimmed by 5 bases and J by 4 bases, leaving 17 bases between them. In DNA, the CDR3 is TGTGCCAGCAGTCCCGCCAATAGGGGCAGCTATGGCTACACCTTC. The encoded protein is CASSPANRGSYGYTF.

This clone occurred once. The chain has TRBV6-5 and TRBJ1-2; the match to TRBD1 covers 8 bases. CDR3 length equals 15 residues. CDR1 and CDR2 from the germline V gene are MNHEY and SVGAGI. V shed 7 bases, J shed 0 bases, and the junction held 7 bases outside the gene matches. CDR3 sequence reads: CASTPGQGPNYGYTF. The DNA for the CDR3 is TGTGCCAGCACTCCAGGACAGGGACCTAACTATGGCTACACCTTC.

The J gene is TRBJ2-3, the V gene TRBV15; D call uncertain. The CDR3 sequence is 17 residues long. Looked up from germline, CDR1 is LNHNV and CDR2 is YYDKDF (reference sequence). V shed 1 base and J shed 3 bases, with 17 bases lying between them. CDR3 loop: CATSRGSGPEATDTQYF. CDR3 nucleotides: TGTGCCACCAGCAGAGGATCGGGCCCCGAGGCTACAGATACGCAGTATTTT.

The chain links TRBV19 to TRBJ1-2; TRBD1 might be the D (6 bases). V gave up 3 bases and J gave up 6 bases, with 11 bases separating them. Germline V gene lookup returns CDR1 LNHDA and CDR2 SQIVND (reference sequence). CDR3 length: 13 residues. CDR3 protein: CASSISQGDGYTF. As DNA, the CDR3 is TGTGCCAGTAGTATCTCACAGGGTGATGGCTACACCTTC.